One sample yielded the 23 T cell receptor beta chains listed below, sequenced in a study of blood T cell repertoires in COVID-19 (dated by TCRdb to about 2020). Library generation was performed with the immunoSEQ multiplex PCR assay. This immuneACCESS table, as held by TCRdb, lists in-frame sequences with V and J called but not all clones. Of the missing ones, under half trace to an unresolved V gene in checked studies; the others have no known cause. This sample holds just over 650,000 clones; over 80% were observed only once. The ten top clones hold over 0.2% of the sample. Material for sequencing was peripheral blood. These receptors were taken from a woman younger than 35 with acute or convalescent COVID-19.

The V and J genes are TRBV2 and TRBJ1-5; possible D gene TRBD1, 6 bases. CDR1 SNHLY and CDR2 FYNNEI come from the germline V gene. The CDR3 loop spans 14 amino acids. V lost 5 bases, J lost 6 bases, and 14 bases lay in between. The CDR3 DNA reads as TGTGCCAGCAGTACAGGGTGGTCCGGTCAGCCCCAGCATTTT. The encoded protein is CASSTGWSGQPQHF. Based on the CDR3 plus reference TRBV2 and TRBJ1-5, the full variable domain is EPEVTQTPSHQVTQMGQEVILRCVPISNHLYFYWYRQILGQKVEFLVSFYNNEISEKSEIFDDQFSVERPDGSNFTLKIRSTKLEDSAMYFCASSTGWSGQPQHFGDGTRLSIL.

This clone was counted a single time. The chain recombines TRBV2 with TRBJ1-5, with 7 nucleotides matching TRBD1. J lost 0 bases, V lost 9 bases, and 11 bases had no gene match. CDR3 length: 16 amino acids. Germline CDR1 and CDR2: SNHLY and FYNNEI. The CDR3 loop is CASRRDSSYSNQPQHF. DNA of the CDR3: TGTGCCAGTCGCCGGGACAGCTCCTATAGCAATCAGCCCCAGCATTTT.

A single count supports this clone. This chain joins TRBV6-2 or TRBV6-3 and TRBJ2-3; 8 bases match TRBD1. Looked up from germline, CDR1 is MNHEY and CDR2 is SVGEGT. With V trimmed by 0 bases and J by 3 bases, 11 bases remained unmatched. The CDR3 totals 18 residues. CDR3 in amino acids: CASSYSGQTGAITDTQYF. The DNA of the CDR3 is TGTGCCAGCAGTTACTCGGGGCAGACAGGGGCAATAACAGATACGCAGTATTTT.

The chain combines TRBV6-5 with TRBJ2-3, with 9 bases lining up with TRBD1. CDR1 MNHEY and CDR2 SVGAGI come from the germline V gene. Trimming removed 6 bases from V and 2 bases from J; junction bases left unmatched: 6. The CDR3 sequence is 15 residues long. The CDR3 loop reads CASSDDRGSTDTQYF. Written as DNA, the CDR3 is TGTGCCAGCAGCGACGACAGGGGGTCCACAGATACGCAGTATTTT.

V and J are TRBV14 and TRBJ2-7; TRBD1 might be the D (6 bases). CDR1 is SGHDN and CDR2 is FVKESK in the germline V gene. The CDR3 consists of 13 residues. V lost 5 bases and J lost 6, with 14 bases in between. Here the CDR3 reads CASSDLTGTEQYF. Here the CDR3 DNA reads TGTGCCAGCAGCGACCTTACAGGGACCGAGCAGTACTTC.

V is TRBV4-1 and J is TRBJ1-1, with D possibly being TRBD1 (5 bases). In germline, CDR1 is MGHRA, CDR2 YSYEKL. The CDR3 length is 15 residues. V was cut by 0 bases and J by 6 bases, with 14 bases left in between. CDR3 sequence reads: CASSQDGGDAAEAFF. In DNA form, the CDR3 reads TGCGCCAGCAGCCAAGATGGAGGGGATGCTGCTGAAGCTTTCTTT.

The sample holds one count of this clone. V gene TRBV9 combines with J gene TRBJ1-1, with a weak D call TRBD1 (6 bases). The CDR3 extends over 16 amino acids. The germline V gene has CDR1 SGDLS and CDR2 YYNGEE. V was cut by 0 bases and J by 1 base, with 13 bases left in between. For the CDR3, the DNA is TGTGCCAGCAGCGTAGAGCCCTCACAGGGGAACACTGAAGCTTTCTTT. Protein: CASSVEPSQGNTEAFF.

This rearrangement joins TRBV5-1 to TRBJ1-2, with TRBD1 identical over 9 bases. CDR3 size: 14 residues. Trimming removed 3 bases from V and 8 bases from J; junction bases left unmatched: 8. The germline gives CDR1 SGHRS, CDR2 YFSETQ. The CDR3 is CASSSRDREWGYTF. The CDR3 nucleotides are TGCGCCAGCAGCTCCCGGGACAGGGAGTGGGGCTACACCTTC.

This clone was seen only once. V is TRBV27 and J is TRBJ1-1; D unresolved. The CDR3 spans 13 residues. V lost 4 bases, J lost 8 bases, and 14 bases lay in between. Germline CDR1 is MNHEY and CDR2 is SMNVEV (reference sequence). CDR3 amino acids: CASSSPDGVEAFF. CDR3 DNA sequence: TGTGCCAGCAGTTCGCCCGACGGGGTCGAAGCTTTCTTT.

The rearrangement joins TRBV5-6 to TRBJ2-4, with a tentative D call TRBD2 (6 bases). The CDR3 has 15 amino acids. The V gene lost 4 bases and the J gene lost 0 bases, with 11 bases spanning the gap. Germline CDR1 reads SGHDT; CDR2 reads YYEEEE. CDR3 region: CASSPAGIAKNIQYF. The CDR3 DNA sequence: TGTGCCAGCAGCCCCGCGGGGATAGCCAAAAACATTCAGTACTTC.

The rearrangement uses TRBV30 and TRBJ1-2, with a weak D call TRBD1 (5 bases). CDR3 size: 14 residues. V was shortened by 4 bases and J by 8 bases, with 20 bases between the two germline ends. The germline CDR1 and CDR2 sequences are GTSNPN and SVGIG (reference sequence). CDR3 region: CAWTPGLPGEGYTF. The CDR3 bases are TGTGCCTGGACTCCAGGATTGCCGGGGGAAGGCTACACCTTC.

V and J are TRBV11-1 and TRBJ2-3; TRBD2 agrees at 9 bases. CDR1 is SGHAT and CDR2 is FQDESV in the germline V gene (reference sequence). After removal of 5 bases from V and 6 bases from J, the junction contained 12 bases not matched to a gene. CDR3 size: 16 residues. CDR3 region: CASSPWGSGGEDTQYF. The CDR3 region has the DNA TGTGCCAGCAGCCCATGGGGTAGCGGGGGCGAGGATACGCAGTATTTT.

The sample holds one count of this clone. The chain uses TRBV6-1 and TRBJ2-7; D gene unclear. The CDR3 has 15 amino acids. Trimming pared 3 bases from V and 0 bases from J, leaving 12 bases between. Looked up from germline, CDR1 is MNHNS and CDR2 is SASEGT. CDR3 loop: CASSDVRRSSYEQYF. For the CDR3, the DNA is TGTGCCAGCAGTGATGTCCGGCGGAGCTCCTACGAGCAGTACTTC.

The V call is TRBV7-9, the J call TRBJ2-1, with D tentatively TRBD2 (7 bases). Germline V gene sequence: CDR1 SEHNR, CDR2 FQNEAQ (reference sequence). V lost 1 base to trimming and J lost 8 bases, with 12 bases between them. The CDR3 is 14 residues long. The CDR3 nucleotides read TGTGCCAGCAGCTTAGGAGGGGAGGGGGATGAGCAGTTCTTC. Protein sequence: CASSLGGEGDEQFF.

This chain joins TRBV19 and TRBJ1-1; 7 bases map to TRBD1. Trimming removed 7 bases from V and 5 bases from J; junction bases left unmatched: 10. This CDR3 has 14 residues. Germline V gene sequence: CDR1 LNHDA, CDR2 SQIVND (reference sequence). CDR3 sequence (DNA): TGTGCCAGTACCCGAACAGGGGAAGGGACTGAAGCTTTCTTT. The encoded protein is CASTRTGEGTEAFF.

The gene calls are TRBV12-5 and TRBJ1-2; TRBD1 aligns across 7 bases. This CDR3 region has 13 residues. V dropped 7 bases and J dropped 8; count of bases not matched to a gene: 10. The germline gives CDR1 LGHNT, CDR2 FRNRAP. The CDR3 region is CASDPGTATGYTF. The CDR3 nucleotides are TGTGCTAGTGACCCCGGGACAGCGACCGGCTACACCTTC.

The chain recombines TRBV19 with TRBJ1-2; D perhaps matches TRBD1 (5 bases). Trimming shortened V by 5 bases and J by 0 bases, and 10 bases separated the two germline ends. The CDR3 sequence is 14 residues long. CDR1 LNHDA and CDR2 SQIVND come from the germline V gene (reference sequence). This chain's CDR3 is CASSGQGTNYGYTF. The CDR3 bases are TGTGCCAGTAGTGGGCAGGGTACTAACTATGGCTACACCTTC.

J is TRBJ2-1 and V is TRBV20-1; D is perhaps TRBD2 (5 bases). The germline V and J ends were trimmed by 5 bases and 5 bases, with 7 bases remaining between them. Germline CDR1 and CDR2: DFQATT and SNEGSKA (reference sequence). This CDR3 is 11 amino acids long. CDR3 residues: CSARLHNEQFF. The CDR3 DNA is TGCAGTGCTCGACTACACAATGAGCAGTTCTTC.

The V and J genes are TRBV27 and TRBJ1-3, with D maybe TRBD1 (6 bases). CDR1 and CDR2 from the germline V gene are MNHEY and SMNVEV (reference sequence). The CDR3 runs 14 residues. Trimming shortened V by 8 bases and J by 0 bases, and 11 bases separated the two germline ends. The CDR3 bases are TGTGCCAGCGTCCTGGGGGCCTCTGGAAACACCATATATTTT. This gives the protein CASVLGASGNTIYF.

The chain is built from TRBV30 and TRBJ1-3; 7 bases are shared with TRBD1. The ends lost 1 base at V and 2 bases at J; junction bases unmatched: 14. CDR1 GTSNPN and CDR2 SVGIG come from the germline V gene (reference sequence). CDR3 length: 18 residues. The CDR3 DNA reads TGTGCCTGGAGTGGATGGACAGGAGACGTCCGGCCTGGAAACACCATATATTTT. The encoded protein is CAWSGWTGDVRPGNTIYF.

This clone occurred once. The V call is TRBV5-1, the J call TRBJ2-1; 15 nucleotides align to TRBD2. The trim removed 2 bases at V and 8 bases at J, leaving 11 bases unmatched. Germline CDR1 SGHRS, CDR2 YFSETQ. There are 18 residues in the CDR3. The CDR3: CASSFGLAGGPRGDEQFF. The CDR3 DNA reads as TGCGCCAGCAGCTTCGGACTAGCGGGGGGGCCCAGGGGCGATGAGCAGTTCTTC.

In this sample, this clone turned up once. The rearrangement joins TRBV7-2 to TRBJ1-2; D uncertain. Germline assignment: CDR1 SGHTA and CDR2 FQGNSA. V was pared by 5 bases and J by 1 base, with 14 bases between. The CDR3 consists of 15 residues. The CDR3 protein is CASSPSIGNNYGYTF. CDR3 DNA: TGTGCCAGCAGCCCTTCGATCGGGAATAACTATGGCTACACCTTC.

With regard to this clone: The same CDR3 can be traced to other DNA sequences in this sample. The J gene is TRBJ1-2, the V gene TRBV27; 9 bases are shared with TRBD1. CDR3 length equals 12 residues. CDR1 is MNHEY and CDR2 is SMNVEV in the germline V gene (reference sequence). Trimming at V came to 2 bases and at J to 8 bases, leaving 0 bases not matched to a gene. The chain's CDR3 is CASSLTGGGYTF. The CDR3 DNA follows: TGTGCCAGCAGTTTAACAGGGGGCGGCTACACCTTC.